What follows are 18 T cell receptor beta chains derived from one specimen sequenced in a study of spatial heterogeneity in lung cancer. Documented time point: sample taken at primary tumor resection. Study-level results: Mutation tallies in tumors tracked expanded intratumoral alpha and beta TCR counts.

These receptors lack a known antigen. TCRdb analysed the 5' RACE reads with MiXCR anew, one entry per CDR3 protein. The sample has 15,000 to 20,000 distinct CDR3 sequences; about 6.3% are singletons. The specimen comprised lung tumor tissue, sampled at surgery. The source of these receptors is a female donor with early-stage non-small cell lung cancer.

This clonotype has at least ten counts. This chain uses TRBV11-2 with TRBJ2-6, with unresolved D. Per the germline V gene, CDR1 is SGHAT and CDR2 is FQNNGV. V shed 5 bases and J shed 2 bases, with 13 bases lying between them. This CDR3 comprises 16 residues. The CDR3 is CASSPPVRAGANVLTF. The CDR3 nucleotides read TGTGCCAGCAGCCCCCCGGTCCGGGCTGGGGCCAACGTCCTGACTTTC. Based on the CDR3 plus reference TRBV11-2 and TRBJ2-6, the full variable domain is EAGVAQSPRYKIIEKRQSVAFWCNPISGHATLYWYQQILGQGPKLLIQFQNNGVVDDSQLPKDRFSAERLKGVDSTLKIQPAKLEDSAVYLCASSPPVRAGANVLTFGAGSRLTVL.

The table lists this clonotype with many counts. Here the CDR3 DNA reads TGTGCCAGCCGGGACAGCTATTCACCCCTCCACTTT. This translates into CASRDSYSPLHF. The gene calls are TRBV27 and TRBJ1-6; TRBD1 matches at 7 bases. Germline assignment: CDR1 MNHEY and CDR2 SMNVEV (reference sequence). Losses at the gene ends were 8 bases for V and 8 bases for J; bases not matched to a gene: 3. This CDR3 region has 12 residues.

This clonotype was observed many times. V is TRBV9 and J is TRBJ2-7; 10 positions match TRBD2. CDR1 and CDR2 (germline): SGDLS, YYNGEE. This CDR3 is 14 amino acids long. The ends lost 5 bases at V and 3 bases at J; junction bases unmatched: 5. The CDR3 reads CASSALAGDYEQYF. The CDR3 bases are TGTGCCAGCAGTGCTCTAGCGGGGGACTACGAGCAGTACTTC.

The chain employs TRBV2 and TRBJ1-5, with 10 bases lining up with TRBD1. CDR3 length equals 14 residues. In germline, CDR1 is SNHLY, CDR2 FYNNEI. The junction had 4 bases not matched to a gene; V was cut back by 6 bases and J by 5 bases. CDR3 sequence: CASRDRGFDQPQHF. DNA for the CDR3: TGTGCCAGCAGGGACAGGGGGTTCGATCAGCCCCAGCATTTT.

This clonotype was found many times. This chain uses TRBV5-5 with TRBJ2-1; D uncertain. CDR1 is SGHKS, CDR2 YYEKEE, per germline (reference sequence). CDR3 length: 15 amino acids. Deletions cut 0 bases from V and 5 bases from J, with 12 bases between. CDR3 DNA: TGTGCCAGCAGCTTGGGACCGACCGCTGACAATGAGCAGTTCTTC. It is translated as CASSLGPTADNEQFF.

The sample holds one count of this clonotype. The junction departs from the called germline gene at one end, perhaps through a read error. This chain joins TRBV15 and TRBJ2-1; TRBD2 agrees at 13 bases. The CDR3 length is 17 residues. Germline V gene data show CDR1 as LNHNV and CDR2 as YYDKDF (reference sequence). CDR3 sequence: CATSRRTSGSVYNEQIF. In nucleotides, the CDR3 is TGTGCCACCAGCCGAAGGACTAGCGGGAGTGTCTACAATGAGCAGATCTTC.

J is TRBJ2-1 and V is TRBV3-1, with 7 bases fitting TRBD2. The CDR3 has 18 amino acids. The trim removed 1 base at V and 0 bases at J, leaving 9 bases unmatched. CDR1 and CDR2 (germline): LGHDT, YNNKEL (reference sequence). DNA of the CDR3: TGTGCCAGCAGCCAAGGAAGGGCAGCGGGACGCTCCTACAATGAGCAGTTCTTC. This translates into CASSQGRAAGRSYNEQFF.

Many counts were recorded for this clonotype. V gene TRBV20-1 combines with J gene TRBJ2-7; 11 nucleotides align to TRBD2. The CDR3 contains 15 residues. Trimming at V came to 6 bases and at J to 4 bases, leaving 11 bases not matched to a gene. The V gene's germline CDR1 is DFQATT and CDR2 SNEGSKA (reference sequence). The DNA of the CDR3 is TGCAGTGCACCCGGGGGGGGGACTAGCGGATACGAGCAGTACTTC. It yields the protein CSAPGGGTSGYEQYF.

In this sample, this clonotype turned up many times. The chain joins TRBV6-2 or TRBV6-3 to TRBJ2-1; D remains ambiguous. The CDR3 loop spans 14 amino acids. V was clipped by 7 bases and J by 1 base, with 11 bases between them. Germline loops: CDR1 MNHEY, CDR2 SVGEGT. The CDR3 protein is CASTPVGSYNEQFF. CDR3 in DNA: TGTGCCAGCACTCCGGTCGGATCCTACAATGAGCAGTTCTTC.

The J gene is TRBJ2-4, the V gene TRBV7-2, with 9 positions matching TRBD1. The CDR3 is 13 residues long. CDR1 and CDR2 from the germline V gene are SGHTA and FQGNSA. The V and J ends lost 5 bases and 8 bases, in that order; junction bases with no gene match: 4. The CDR3 region has the DNA TGTGCCAGCAGCCTCCGGGACAGGGACATTCAGTACTTC. Residues: CASSLRDRDIQYF.

This clonotype occurred a few times. A much larger clone sits a single nucleotide away, making a read error possible. The chain carries TRBV15 and TRBJ2-1; no clear D gene. CDR1 is LNHNV and CDR2 is YYDKDF in the germline V gene (reference sequence). The CDR3 is 13 residues long. With 5 bases removed from V and 4 bases from J, the gap between germline ends came to 9 bases. CDR3 bases: TGTGCCACCAGCGTGACACATTACAATGAGCAGTTCTTC. Protein sequence: CATSVTHYNEQFF.

This clonotype has a count of ten or more. The genes are TRBV5-4 and TRBJ1-1; D is uncertain. The CDR3 runs to 15 residues. V gave up 4 bases and J gave up 0 bases, with 13 bases separating them. The germline gives CDR1 SGHNT, CDR2 YYREEE (reference sequence). The CDR3 region is CASSPDGSLNTEAFF. The DNA for the CDR3 is TGTGCCAGCAGCCCCGACGGCTCTTTGAACACTGAAGCTTTCTTT.

By share, this clonotype ranks as medium-sized. The chain combines TRBV27 with TRBJ2-5, with D perhaps matching TRBD1 or TRBD2 (7 bases each). V lost 5 bases and J 7 bases, leaving 20 bases between the germline ends. The CDR3 runs to 15 residues. Looked up from germline, CDR1 is MNHEY and CDR2 is SMNVEV (reference sequence). CDR3 in DNA: TGTGCCAGCAGTAGGGAAACTACAGGGGAGGGGACCCAGTACTTC. Amino acids: CASSRETTGEGTQYF.

This clonotype was detected ten times or more. V usage is TRBV27 and J usage is TRBJ1-5, with no clear D. Trimming took 1 base from V and 7 from J, leaving 11 bases between them. Germline V gene sequence: CDR1 MNHEY, CDR2 SMNVEV (reference sequence). CDR3 length: 14 amino acids. CDR3 bases: TGTGCCAGCAGTTTATACCGGGGAGACCAGCCCCAGCATTTT. Translation: CASSLYRGDQPQHF.

This clonotype showed up many times. This chain connects TRBV19 to TRBJ1-2, with 10 bases matching TRBD1. The germline CDR1 and CDR2 sequences are LNHDA and SQIVND (reference sequence). The CDR3 is 15 amino acids. Unmatched junction bases numbered 10, after V lost 8 bases and J lost 4 bases. In DNA, the CDR3 is TGTGCCAGTTCTCCGCCGGGACAGGGGAGCTATGGCTACACCTTC. Its protein is CASSPPGQGSYGYTF.

V and J are TRBV7-2 and TRBJ1-5, with TRBD1 matching over 7 bases. The CDR3 runs 14 residues. Germline V CDR1 and CDR2: SGHTA, FQGNSA. Trimming removed 5 bases from V and 9 bases from J; junction bases left unmatched: 10. This chain's CDR3 is CASSRDRASGPQHF. The CDR3 region has the DNA TGTGCCAGCAGCCGGGACAGAGCTTCAGGGCCCCAGCATTTT.

V is TRBV7-2 and J is TRBJ1-1; D is possibly TRBD1 (6 bases). This CDR3 region has 14 residues. From germline, CDR1 is SGHTA and CDR2 FQGNSA. Trimming left V 5 bases short and J 5 bases short, with 15 bases between. CDR3 bases: TGTGCCAGCAGCATTAAGGCACAGGGTACTGAAGCTTTCTTT. Encoded protein: CASSIKAQGTEAFF.

This clonotype was observed many times. The V and J genes are TRBV7-8 and TRBJ2-5; TRBD2 might be the D (5 bases). Trimming shortened V by 0 bases and J by 3 bases, and 8 bases separated the two germline ends. Germline V CDR1 and CDR2: SGHVS, FQNEAQ. The CDR3 is 14 residues long. CDR3 bases: TGTGCCAGCAGCTTAGCCGGGAAAAAAGAGACCCAGTACTTC. Translating gives CASSLAGKKETQYF.